This record covers a single TCR beta chain. These data are taken from a study of Ad26.COV2.S vaccination and SARS-CoV-2 variants. Generated by immunoSEQ multiplex PCR, the TCRdb table keeps only in-frame clones and is missing some. Of roughly 450,000 clones in the sample, around 90% were seen once. Treatment specified: some 20 received Ad26.COV2.S at low or high dose, single or two shots; about 5 received placebo; per-sample allocation not given. The samples date from day 63 after the first vaccine or placebo injection. The CDR3 is made up of 15 amino acids. Germline V gene data show CDR1 as SNHLY and CDR2 as FYNNEI. V was shortened by 6 bases and J by 2 bases, with 14 bases between the two germline ends.

The starting material was peripheral blood, obtained in a trial of Ad26.COV2.S vaccine versus placebo. The chain recombines TRBV2 with TRBJ2-1, with D possibly matching TRBD2 (5 bases). The TCR sequence derives from a person between 18 and 59 years old who received the Ad26.COV2.S COVID-19 vaccine or a placebo. DNA for the CDR3: TGTGCCAGCAGAGCGTCGAGGGTAACCTACAATGAGCAGTTCTTC. Protein: CASRASRVTYNEQFF.